This T cell receptor beta chain came from a study of regulatory T cells in long-lasting Graves disease. Study-wide points: Persistent Graves' patients showed less TCR diversity than newly diagnosed ones.

The germline gives CDR1 MNHEY, CDR2 SVGEGT. The CDR3 consists of 14 residues. The V gene lost 5 bases and the J gene lost 3 bases, with 13 bases spanning the gap. The sample holds many counts of this clonotype. The antigen is unknown. Arm-PCR of CDR3 regions and iRepertoire HTBI primers were used to build TCR beta libraries. TCRdb analysed the multiplex PCR reads with MiXCR anew, one entry per CDR3 protein. Of hundreds of thousands of distinct CDR3 sequences in the sample, more than 15% were seen once. Regarding time point: newly diagnosed GD, antithyroid drugs for less than 3 months. Construction of the TCR library relied on RNA isolated from PBMCs. In addition, the sample was reused for a study of T cells in Graves' hyperthyroidism and ophthalmopathy.

This chain uses TRBV6-2 or TRBV6-3 with TRBJ2-5; a weak D match, TRBD2 (5 bases). This specimen consisted of peripheral blood mononuclear cells (PBMCs), obtained at new diagnosis, from a patient treated with antithyroid drugs. The TCR originated in a man between 18 and 35 years old with Graves disease. The CDR3 is CASSAQRNKETQYF. The CDR3 nucleotides read TGTGCCAGCAGTGCCCAGCGGAATAAAGAGACCCAGTACTTC.